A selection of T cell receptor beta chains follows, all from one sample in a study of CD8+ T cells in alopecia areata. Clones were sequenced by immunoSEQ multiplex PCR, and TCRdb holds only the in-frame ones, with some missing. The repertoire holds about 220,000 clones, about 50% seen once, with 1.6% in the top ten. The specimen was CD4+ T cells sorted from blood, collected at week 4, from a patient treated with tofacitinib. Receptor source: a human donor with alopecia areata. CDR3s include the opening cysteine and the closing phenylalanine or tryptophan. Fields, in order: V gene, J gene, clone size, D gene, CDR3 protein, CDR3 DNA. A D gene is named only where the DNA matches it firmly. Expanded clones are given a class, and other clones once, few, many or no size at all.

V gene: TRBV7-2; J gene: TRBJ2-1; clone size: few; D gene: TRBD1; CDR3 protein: CASSPGTGGNEQFF; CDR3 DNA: TGTGCCAGCAGCCCCGGGACAGGGGGCAATGAGCAGTTCTTC
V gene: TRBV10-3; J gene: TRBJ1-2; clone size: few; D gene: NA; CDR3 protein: CAISDGQGYYGYTF; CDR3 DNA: TGTGCCATCAGTGATGGTCAGGGGTACTATGGCTACACCTTC
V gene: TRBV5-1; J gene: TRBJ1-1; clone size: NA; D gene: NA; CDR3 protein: CASSLGWGEVFF; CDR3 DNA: TGCGCCAGCAGCTTGGGCTGGGGTGAAGTTTTCTTT
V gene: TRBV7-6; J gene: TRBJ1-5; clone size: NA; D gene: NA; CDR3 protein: CASSPMSGQNNQPQHF; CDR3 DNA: TGTGCCAGCAGCCCGATGAGCGGACAGAACAATCAGCCCCAGCATTTT
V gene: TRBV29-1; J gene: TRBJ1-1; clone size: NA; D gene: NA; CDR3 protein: CSVERVMNTEAFF; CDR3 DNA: TGCAGCGTAGAGAGGGTAATGAACACTGAAGCTTTCTTT
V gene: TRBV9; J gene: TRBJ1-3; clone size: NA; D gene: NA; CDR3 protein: CASSVAESSGNTIYF; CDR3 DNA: TGTGCCAGCAGCGTAGCAGAGAGCTCTGGAAACACCATATATTTT
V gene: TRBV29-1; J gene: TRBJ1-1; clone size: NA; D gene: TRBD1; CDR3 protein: CSVDRDLNTEAFF; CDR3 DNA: TGCAGCGTAGACAGGGACTTGAACACTGAAGCTTTCTTT
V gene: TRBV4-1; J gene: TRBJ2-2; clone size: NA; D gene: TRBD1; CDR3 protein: CASSHATGLNTGELFF; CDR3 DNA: TGCGCCAGCAGCCACGCGACAGGGTTGAACACCGGGGAGCTGTTTTTT
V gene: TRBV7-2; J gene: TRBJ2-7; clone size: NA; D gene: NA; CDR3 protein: CASSSPFIGDPAYEQYF; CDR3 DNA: TGTGCCAGCAGCTCCCCGTTTATAGGGGATCCGGCCTACGAGCAGTACTTC
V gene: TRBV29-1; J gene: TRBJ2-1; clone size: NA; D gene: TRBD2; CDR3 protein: CSVVGTSGGYNEQFF; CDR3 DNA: TGCAGCGTCGTCGGGACTAGCGGGGGGTACAATGAGCAGTTCTTC
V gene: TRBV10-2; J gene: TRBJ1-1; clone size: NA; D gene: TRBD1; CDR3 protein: CASTRGTEAFF; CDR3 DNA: TGCGCCAGCACCAGGGGGACTGAAGCTTTCTTT
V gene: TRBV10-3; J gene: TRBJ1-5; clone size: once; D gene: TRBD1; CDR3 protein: CATEGAYSNQPQHF; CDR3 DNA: TGTGCCACGGAGGGGGCATATAGCAATCAGCCCCAGCATTTT
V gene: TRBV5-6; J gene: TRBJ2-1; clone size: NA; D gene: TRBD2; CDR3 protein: CASSFAGGYNEQFF; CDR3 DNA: TGTGCCAGCAGCTTTGCCGGGGGGTACAATGAGCAGTTCTTC
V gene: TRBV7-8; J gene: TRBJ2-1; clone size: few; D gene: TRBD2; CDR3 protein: CASTSMGLASEQFF; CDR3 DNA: TGTGCCAGCACCTCGATGGGACTAGCCAGTGAGCAGTTCTTC
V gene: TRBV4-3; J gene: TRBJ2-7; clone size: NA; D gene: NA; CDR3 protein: CASSQDSAGREQYF; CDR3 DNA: TGCGCCAGCAGCCAAGATTCGGCAGGGCGCGAGCAGTACTTC
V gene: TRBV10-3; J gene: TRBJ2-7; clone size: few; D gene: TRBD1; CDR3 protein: CAISGGQGYEQYF; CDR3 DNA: TGTGCCATCAGTGGGGGACAGGGGTACGAGCAGTACTTC
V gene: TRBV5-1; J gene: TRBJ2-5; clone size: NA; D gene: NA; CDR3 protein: CASSASGVKETQYF; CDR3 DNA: TGCGCCAGCAGCGCCTCGGGCGTAAAAGAGACCCAGTACTTC
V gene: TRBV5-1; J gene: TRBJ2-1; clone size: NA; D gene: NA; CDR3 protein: CASSLEGPFNEQFF; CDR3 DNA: TGCGCCAGCAGCTTGGAGGGGCCCTTCAATGAGCAGTTCTTC
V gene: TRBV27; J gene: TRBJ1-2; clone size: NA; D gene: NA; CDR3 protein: CASSLLGPPNYGYTF; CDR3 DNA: TGTGCCAGCAGTTTACTGGGGCCGCCTAACTATGGCTACACCTTC
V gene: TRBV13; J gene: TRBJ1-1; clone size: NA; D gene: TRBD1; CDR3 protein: CASSNKRASLFQGDTEAFF; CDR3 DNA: TGTGCCAGCAGCAACAAAAGAGCCAGCTTATTTCAGGGGGACACTGAAGCTTTCTTT
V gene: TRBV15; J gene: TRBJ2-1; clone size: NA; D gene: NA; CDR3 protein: CATSSIGYNEQFF; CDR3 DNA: TGTGCCACCAGCAGTATCGGCTATAATGAGCAGTTCTTC
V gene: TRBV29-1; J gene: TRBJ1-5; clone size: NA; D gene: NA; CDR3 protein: CSAKGSGNNQPQHF; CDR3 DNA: TGCAGCGCTAAGGGTTCGGGGAATAATCAGCCCCAGCATTTT
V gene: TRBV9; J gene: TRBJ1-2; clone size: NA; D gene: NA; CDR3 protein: CASSLSPIANYGYTF; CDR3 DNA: TGTGCCAGCAGCCTTTCCCCAATCGCTAACTATGGCTACACCTTC
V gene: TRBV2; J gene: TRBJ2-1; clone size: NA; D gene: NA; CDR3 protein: CASSEAGLAYNEQFF; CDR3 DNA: TGTGCCAGCAGTGAAGCGGGGCTTGCCTACAATGAGCAGTTCTTC
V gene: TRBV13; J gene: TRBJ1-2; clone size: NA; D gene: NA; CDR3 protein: CASSTRRWTDGYTF; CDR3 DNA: TGTGCCAGCAGTACCAGGCGTTGGACTGATGGCTACACCTTC
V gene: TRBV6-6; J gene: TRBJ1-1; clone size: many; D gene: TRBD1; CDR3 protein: CASSFTQGASTEAFF; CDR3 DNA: TGTGCCAGCAGTTTCACCCAGGGGGCGAGCACTGAAGCTTTCTTT
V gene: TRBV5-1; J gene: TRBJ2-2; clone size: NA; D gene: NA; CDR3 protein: CASSFDRLGTGELFF; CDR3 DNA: TGCGCCAGCAGCTTTGACAGGTTGGGCACCGGGGAGCTGTTTTTT
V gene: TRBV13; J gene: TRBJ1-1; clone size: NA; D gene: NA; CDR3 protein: CASSSRGTAFF; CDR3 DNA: TGTGCCAGCAGCTCCAGGGGAACAGCTTTCTTT